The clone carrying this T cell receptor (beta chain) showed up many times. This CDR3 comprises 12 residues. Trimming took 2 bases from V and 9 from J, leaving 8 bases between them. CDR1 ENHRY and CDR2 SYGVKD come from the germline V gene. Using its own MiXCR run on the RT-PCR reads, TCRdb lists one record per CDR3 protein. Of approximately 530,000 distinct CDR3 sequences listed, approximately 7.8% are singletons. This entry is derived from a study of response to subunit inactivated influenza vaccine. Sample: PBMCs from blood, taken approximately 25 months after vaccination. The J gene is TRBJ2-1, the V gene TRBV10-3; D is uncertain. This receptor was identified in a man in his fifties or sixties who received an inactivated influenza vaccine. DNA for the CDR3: TGTGCCATCAGTGAGGGACCGGTTGAGCAGTTCTTC. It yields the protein CAISEGPVEQFF.